This T cell receptor (beta chain) comes out of a study of shared clonotypes between healthy human individuals. Study background: Researchers assigned three CD4 naive, three CD4 memory, two CD8 naive and one CD8 memory plate to each donor.

The V gene end was trimmed by 5 bases and the J gene end by 7 bases; junction bases not matched to a gene: 14. This CDR3 contains 16 residues. Germline V gene data show CDR1 as SGHVS and CDR2 as FQNEAQ. The input for sorted-subset replicate PCRs was approximately 190 ng DNA, 25,000 to 35,000 T cell genomes. Per the original methods: Owing to the provision of junction-only sequences devoid of quality scores by immunoSEQ, filtering differed. Generated by immunoSEQ multiplex PCR, the TCRdb table keeps only in-frame clones and is missing some. D and trimming come from the DNA, and the V and J calls and clone size come from that table. The data contain approximately 320,000 clones, roughly 70% of them singletons. In regard to this clone: Its antigen is not known.

Study observations and caveats: Sampling covered nothing but blood. Tissue TCR repertoires likely differ from those found in blood.

Input material: memory CD4+ T cells sorted from blood. Subset here: CD45RA-negative fraction. This clonotype originated in a man aged 25-45 years in good health. V usage is TRBV7-8 and J usage is TRBJ2-7, with TRBD1 identical over 10 bases. The CDR3 DNA sequence: TGTGCCAGCAGCGTGACAGGGGGCAACTTAATCGGGGAGCAGTACTTC. Protein: CASSVTGGNLIGEQYF. Together with reference TRBV7-8 and TRBJ2-7, the CDR3 gives the full variable domain: GAGVSQSPRYKVAKRGQDVALRCDPISGHVSLFWYQQALGQGPEFLTYFQNEAQLDKSGLPSDRFFAERPEGSVSTLKIQRTQQEDSAVYLCASSVTGGNLIGEQYFGPGTRLTVT.